The present entry profiles one TCR beta chain with its context. Antigen: not known. This record belongs to a study of T cell responses to AZD1222 COVID-19 vaccine. Study in general: Pooling of second doses given at about 4 or about 12 weeks was done.

Study results and caveats: Spike regions recognized by vaccine-associated CD4 TCRs spanned the protein, led by 160-218 and 743-854. Donors were mostly white British, more females; clonal diversity possibly underestimated. The number of AZD1222 recipients seropositive at baseline was only five to seven.

The length of the CDR3 is 13 residues. V lost 4 bases to trimming and J lost 1 base, with 7 bases between them. CDR1 and CDR2 from the germline V gene are SNHLY and FYNNEI. TCRdb's table, derived via immunoSEQ multiplex PCR, lists solely in-frame clones and lacks some. The sample holds about 150,000 clones, roughly 89% seen once. The chain employs TRBV2 and TRBJ1-1; possibly TRBD1 for D (5 bases). The origin of this receptor is an adult in good health. Sequencing was performed on peripheral blood, taken on day 0 of AZD1222 vaccination. The CDR3 here is CASSVGPNTEAFF. The CDR3 DNA reads as TGTGCCAGCAGTGTGGGACCGAACACTGAAGCTTTCTTT.